Listed below are T cell receptor beta chains from one sample, sequenced in a study of T cells in localized non-small cell lung cancer. Data came from immunoSEQ multiplex PCR; TCRdb stores just in-frame clones and leaves some out. The sample has roughly 21,000 clones, 65% to 85% seen once; the top ten hold about 2.4%. The sequenced sample was peripheral blood, obtained before any cancer treatment. Every receptor here comes from a man aged 35-69 years with stage I lung adenocarcinoma. The conserved cysteine and the conserved F or W are not part of the CDR3 here. The D gene is left open where the match is weak. The size field is filled for only some rows; it gives once, few, many or a size class.

size	D	V	J	CDR3
once	NA	TRBV11-2	TRBJ2-7	ASSLRQGYEQY
few	TRBD2	TRBV10-1	TRBJ2-1	ATERLAGGRRKNNEQF
few	NA	TRBV21-1	TRBJ1-5	ASTRGLSNQPQH
NA	NA	TRBV2	TRBJ1-3	ASSVFGGYGNTIY
NA	NA	TRBV4-1	TRBJ1-5	ASSHDGGFGNQPQH
NA	TRBD2	TRBV28	TRBJ2-7	ASSHTSGFGGREQY
NA	NA	TRBV7-8	TRBJ2-2	ASSLERGGLSAGELF
NA	NA	TRBV6-5	TRBJ2-7	ASSIGDEQY
NA	TRBD1	TRBV27	TRBJ1-1	ASSEGQGAPNTEAF
NA	NA	TRBV28	TRBJ1-1	ASSRFRGTEAF
NA	NA	TRBV7-2	TRBJ2-7	ASSLVLPPDEQY
NA	NA	TRBV18	TRBJ1-2	ASSPGVEVYGYT
NA	TRBD1	TRBV5-1	TRBJ2-7	ASSLMGGQGNEQY
medium-sized	TRBD2	TRBV5-4	TRBJ2-7	ASSPRGSGGGEQY
NA	NA	TRBV28	TRBJ1-6	ASSFPGSASSPLH
NA	TRBD2	TRBV4-3	TRBJ2-3	ASSQGASGRTDTQY
NA	NA	TRBV7-3	TRBJ2-5	ASSPPGQETQY
NA	TRBD1	TRBV4-2	TRBJ1-1	ASSPTGGITEAF
NA	NA	TRBV11-1	TRBJ2-7	ASSLTRFYEQY
NA	NA	TRBV27	TRBJ1-1	ATTTPTGRGTEAF
NA	NA	TRBV7-7	TRBJ2-1	ASSSGQTNEQF
once	TRBD2	TRBV27	TRBJ2-3	ASSRTSVADTQY
NA	TRBD1	TRBV4-1	TRBJ2-5	ASSLWGRQGQETQY
NA	TRBD1	TRBV4-1	TRBJ2-3	ASSRYRGERQY
NA	NA	TRBV13	TRBJ2-7	ASSFSGNVEQY
NA	NA	TRBV10-1	TRBJ2-1	ASSDGELGPF
NA	NA	TRBV18	TRBJ2-6	ASSLVDGANVLT
NA	TRBD2	TRBV2	TRBJ2-3	ASETSGPTQY
NA	NA	TRBV2	TRBJ1-1	ASLPNGQTEAF
once	TRBD1	TRBV5-1	TRBJ2-3	ASSLVGQGADTQY
NA	NA	TRBV5-6	TRBJ1-2	ASSPGGYGYT
NA	NA	TRBV9	TRBJ1-1	ASSPRRVNTEAF
NA	NA	TRBV12-2	TRBJ2-2	ASEAGGRVTGELF
NA	NA	TRBV19	TRBJ2-3	ASSNRAGTTSTDTQY
NA	NA	TRBV4-3	TRBJ2-7	ASSQDMLSSLEQY
NA	NA	TRBV2	TRBJ1-5	ASSDRTPNQPQH
NA	NA	TRBV15	TRBJ2-1	ATSPPGAGQF
NA	TRBD2	TRBV11-3	TRBJ2-1	ASSLDASGSNDEQF
NA	NA	TRBV5-4	TRBJ1-2	ASSQELLNYGYT
NA	TRBD1	TRBV5-1	TRBJ2-7	ASSQWTGSTYEQY
once	TRBD2	TRBV2	TRBJ2-1	ASSGTSGNKQF